This T cell receptor (beta chain) was sequenced during a study of cytomegalovirus exposure and HLA in healthy donors. PCR amplification relied on 60 Vbeta primers (plus 13 Jbeta primers). Some clones are missing from TCRdb's copy, which holds only in-frame ones; the method was immunoSEQ multiplex PCR. Found here are approximately 100,000 clones, 76% of them singletons; the top ten hold 9% to 12%. Points from the study as a whole: Researchers reported in a later analysis that a missense DCLRE1C variant was tied to TCR beta V- and J-gene trimming.

For this clone: Its antigen is as yet unknown.

CDR1 and CDR2 (germline): SQVTM, ANQGSEA. Germline trimming cut 5 bases from V and 0 bases from J; bases unmatched to any gene: 3. This CDR3 is 13 amino acids long. This receptor was obtained from a woman aged 18-30 years in good health and CMV-seropositive. The chain has TRBV29-1 and TRBJ1-1; 7 bases line up with TRBD1. Source material: PBMCs. The CDR3 spells CSVTGQMNTEAFF. The CDR3, as DNA: TGCAGCGTTACGGGACAGATGAACACTGAAGCTTTCTTT. Based on the CDR3 plus reference TRBV29-1 and TRBJ1-1, the full variable domain is SAVISQKPSRDICQRGTSLTIQCQVDSQVTMMFWYRQQPGQSLTLIATANQGSEATYESGFVIDKFPISRPNLTFSTLTVSNMSPEDSSIYLCSVTGQMNTEAFFGQGTRLTVV.